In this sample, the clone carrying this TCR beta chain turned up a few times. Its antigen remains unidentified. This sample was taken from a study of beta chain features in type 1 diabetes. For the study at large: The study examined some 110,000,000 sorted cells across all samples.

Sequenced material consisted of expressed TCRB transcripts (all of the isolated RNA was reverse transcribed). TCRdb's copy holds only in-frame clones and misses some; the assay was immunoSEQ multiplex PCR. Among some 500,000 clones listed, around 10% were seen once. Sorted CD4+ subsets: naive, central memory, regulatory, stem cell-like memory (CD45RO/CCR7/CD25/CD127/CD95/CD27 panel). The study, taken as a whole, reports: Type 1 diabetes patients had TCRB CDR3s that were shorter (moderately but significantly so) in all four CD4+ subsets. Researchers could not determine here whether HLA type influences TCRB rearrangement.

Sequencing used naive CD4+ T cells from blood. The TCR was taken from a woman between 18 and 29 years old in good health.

CDR3 in DNA: TGCAGCGTTCCGGGGGCAGGGGGGTCAGATACGCAGTATTTT. Its protein product is CSVPGAGGSDTQYF. The rearrangement uses TRBV29-1 and TRBJ2-3, with D possibly TRBD1 on 7 matching bases. This CDR3 region has 14 residues. Per the germline V gene, CDR1 is SQVTM and CDR2 is ANQGSEA. Between the trimmed V and J ends, which lost 5 bases and 4 bases, there was a span of 16 bases.